One and the same sample provided the 8 T cell receptor beta chains below, sequenced in a study of Ad26.COV2.S vaccination and SARS-CoV-2 variants. Assay used: immunoSEQ multiplex PCR; TCRdb lists only in-frame clones, some missing. The data show some 450,000 clones, roughly 88% seen once. Treatment given: 15 to 20 received Ad26.COV2.S at low or high dose, single or two shots; a few received placebo; per-sample allocation not given. At day 63 after the first vaccine or placebo injection, samples were drawn. The material sequenced was peripheral blood, taken in a trial of Ad26.COV2.S vaccine versus placebo. The receptors were sampled from a person between 18 and 59 years old who received the Ad26.COV2.S COVID-19 vaccine or a placebo.

In regard to this clone: This same CDR3 is encoded by further DNA sequences in the sample. The chain joins TRBV5-1 to TRBJ1-3; D is unclear. The V and J ends lost 0 bases and 0 bases respectively, with 1 base between them. The CDR3 totals 13 residues. The germline V gene has CDR1 SGHRS and CDR2 YFSETQ. The CDR3 sequence is CASSLGSGNTIYF. The DNA for the CDR3 is TGCGCCAGCAGCTTGGGCTCTGGAAACACCATATATTTT. The variable domain in full, completed from reference TRBV5-1 and TRBJ1-3, reads KAGVTQTPRYLIKTRGQQVTLSCSPISGHRSVSWYQQTPGQGLQFLFEYFSETQRNKGNFPGRFSGRQFSNSRSEMNVSTLELGDSALYLCASSLGSGNTIYFGEGSWLTVV.

This chain uses TRBV19 with TRBJ2-1, with 12 bases matching TRBD2. With 8 bases clipped from V and 4 bases from J, the junction kept 3 bases outside the gene matches. The CDR3 extends over 14 amino acids. Germline CDR1 and CDR2: LNHDA and SQIVND (reference sequence). The CDR3 sequence: CASAGTSGYNEQFF. The DNA of the CDR3 is TGTGCCAGTGCAGGGACTAGCGGGTACAATGAGCAGTTCTTC. Full variable domain (missing parts from reference TRBV19 and TRBJ2-1): DGGITQSPKYLFRKEGQNVTLSCEQNLNHDAMYWYRQDPGQGLRLIYYSQIVNDFQKGDIAEGYSVSREKKESFPLTVTSAQKNPTAFYLCASAGTSGYNEQFFGPGTRLTVL.

The V call is TRBV7-9, the J call TRBJ2-7; 7 bases match TRBD2. The junction had 11 bases not matched to a gene; V was cut back by 2 bases and J by 4 bases. Looked up from germline, CDR1 is SEHNR and CDR2 is FQNEAQ (reference sequence). This CDR3 spans 16 amino acids. The CDR3 loop is CASSLFGAGGLYEQYF. The CDR3 region has the DNA TGTGCCAGCAGCTTATTCGGAGCCGGGGGGTTGTACGAGCAGTACTTC. Supplemented by reference TRBV7-9 and TRBJ2-7, the full variable domain reads DTGVSQNPRHKITKRGQNVTFRCDPISEHNRLYWYRQTLGQGPEFLTYFQNEAQLEKSRLLSDRFSAERPKGSFSTLEIQRTEQGDSAMYLCASSLFGAGGLYEQYFGPGTRLTVT.

The chain recombines TRBV9 with TRBJ2-3; tentatively, D is TRBD2 (5 bases). Trimming pared 0 bases from V and 5 bases from J, leaving 13 bases between. The germline V gene encodes CDR1 SGDLS and CDR2 YYNGEE. The CDR3 is made up of 15 amino acids. This CDR3 is CASSVASEAGDTQYF. The CDR3 DNA sequence: TGTGCCAGCAGCGTAGCCTCAGAGGCGGGAGATACGCAGTATTTT.

This rearrangement joins TRBV15 to TRBJ2-3, with D unclear. Trimming removed 1 base from V and 3 bases from J, with 5 bases in between. The CDR3 length is 13 residues. The V gene's germline CDR1 is LNHNV and CDR2 YYDKDF (reference sequence). CDR3 in amino acids: CATSRAGTDTQYF. The CDR3 DNA is TGTGCCACCAGCAGAGCCGGGACAGATACGCAGTATTTT.

The V gene is TRBV7-2, the J gene TRBJ2-2, with D unresolved. CDR3 length equals 13 residues. Germline V CDR1 and CDR2: SGHTA, FQGNSA. The V end was cut by 1 base, the J end by 7 bases, with 7 bases between. The CDR3 region is CASSLDGVGELFF. In DNA form, the CDR3 reads TGTGCCAGCAGCTTAGATGGGGTCGGGGAGCTGTTTTTT.

The chain joins TRBV25-1 to TRBJ2-2, with D unclear. The germline CDR1 and CDR2 sequences are MGHDK and SYGVNS. V was clipped by 1 base and J by 1 base, with 7 bases between them. This CDR3 has 15 residues. The CDR3 bases are TGTGCCAGCAGTGAATCGGAACAGAACACCGGGGAGCTGTTTTTT. This codes for CASSESEQNTGELFF.

Of note for this clone: Relative to the germline gene, one junction end is altered; a read error may explain this. Within the sample, other DNA sequences also encode this same CDR3. The genes are TRBV12-3 or TRBV12-4 and TRBJ1-1, with D perhaps matching TRBD1 (5 bases). CDR3 length: 11 residues. The CDR3, as DNA: TGTGCCAGCAGCTTAGCAGGGGAAGCTTTCTTT. Protein: CASSLAGEAFF.